This T cell receptor (beta chain) emerged from a study of radiotherapy plus CTLA-4 blockade in lung cancer. About the research overall: For approximately 19% of patients, objective responses occurred, and about 30% had disease control. General study findings and limits: In blood, tumor-derived TCR clones expanded after radiotherapy plus ipilimumab. Increased serum interferon-beta after radiation also reportedly predicted response strongly.

Clones were read by immunoSEQ multiplex PCR, and TCRdb kept only the in-frame ones, dropping some. In the table there are roughly 90,000 clones, about four fifths of which are singletons. In chemo-refractory metastatic non-small-cell lung cancer, patients got ipilimumab CTLA-4 blockade together with focal radiation. On this clone itself: As yet, its antigen is unknown.

The junction had 6 bases not matched to a gene; V was cut back by 5 bases and J by 7 bases. The germline V gene encodes CDR1 SGHVS and CDR2 FNYEAQ. This CDR3 comprises 14 residues. This chain uses TRBV7-6 with TRBJ1-4; 8 nucleotides line up with TRBD1. The TCR comes from a human donor with non-small cell lung cancer that progressed on radiotherapy plus ipilimumab. The material was peripheral blood, obtained from a patient treated with radiotherapy plus ipilimumab. DNA for the CDR3: TGTGCCAGCAGCCCGGACAGGGTATTTGAAAAACTGTTTTTT. This gives the protein CASSPDRVFEKLFF.